Given below is one T cell receptor (beta chain) in context. What it binds is not known. Given the absence of the conserved phenylalanine or tryptophan at the CDR3 end, a read error is likely. This sample is part of a study of tumor-infiltrating lymphocytes in primary liver carcinoma. Across the whole study: The number of productive TCRbeta reads per sample ranged from roughly 3.65 to 7.5 million and was similar across tissue types. Study results and caveats: Tumor-adjacent and tumor-blood pairs overlapped less than tumor region pairs did. Tumor specimens were characterized by a significantly higher top-250-clone fraction than blood (p = 0.039).

With a constant-region primer, TCR beta cDNA was made from approximately 500 ng of total RNA. A slightly modified ARM-PCR protocol with three nested multiplex PCR rounds produced these TCR beta libraries. It was with TRBV1-TRBV30 forward primers and a C-beta reverse primer that the first two PCR rounds were run, at roughly 9 cycles each. TCRdb reprocessed the multiplex PCR reads with MiXCR, giving one entry per CDR3 protein. The sample shows roughly 70,000 distinct CDR3 sequences, around 64% of them seen only once. V shed 5 bases and J shed 4 bases, with 8 bases lying between them. Germline CDR1 reads SQVTM; CDR2 reads ANQGSEA. This CDR3 has 11 residues. Investigators took RNA and DNA out together from approximately 22-30 mg of unsorted bulk tissue. Each tumor had five separate regions sampled.

The sequencing input was liver tumor tissue from sampling region 4. Indicated subset: tumor region T4, right-lateral pole. The chain joins TRBV29-1 to TRBJ1-1; D remains ambiguous. The source of this sequence is a man aged 40-55 years with primary liver carcinoma and hepatitis B virus infection. The DNA for the CDR3 is TGCAGCGTTCGATCGGGCACTGAAGCTTTCTCT. Its protein product is CSVRSGTEAFS.